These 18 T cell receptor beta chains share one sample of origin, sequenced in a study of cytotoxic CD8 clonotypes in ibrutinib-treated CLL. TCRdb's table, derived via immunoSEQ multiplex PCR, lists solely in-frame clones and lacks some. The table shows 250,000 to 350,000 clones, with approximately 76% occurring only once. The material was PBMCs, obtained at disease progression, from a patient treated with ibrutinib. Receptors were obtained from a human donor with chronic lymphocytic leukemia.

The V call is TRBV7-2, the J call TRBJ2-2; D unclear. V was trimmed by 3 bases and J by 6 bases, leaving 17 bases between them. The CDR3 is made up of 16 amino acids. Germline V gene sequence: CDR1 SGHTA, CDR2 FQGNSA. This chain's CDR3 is CASSLRRPLSSGELFF. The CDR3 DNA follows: TGTGCCAGCAGCTTGAGACGGCCCCTGAGTTCCGGGGAGCTGTTTTTT.

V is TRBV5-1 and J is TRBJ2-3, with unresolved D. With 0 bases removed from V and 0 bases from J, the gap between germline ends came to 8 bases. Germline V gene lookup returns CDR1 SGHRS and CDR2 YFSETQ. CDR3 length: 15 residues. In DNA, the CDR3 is TGCGCCAGCAGCTTGGGCGGAGATAGCACAGATACGCAGTATTTT. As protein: CASSLGGDSTDTQYF.

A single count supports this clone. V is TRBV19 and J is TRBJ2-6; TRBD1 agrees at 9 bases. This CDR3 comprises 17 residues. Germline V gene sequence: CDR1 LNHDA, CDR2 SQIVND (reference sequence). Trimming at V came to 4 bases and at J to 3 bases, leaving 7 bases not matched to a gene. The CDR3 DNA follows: TGTGCCAGTAGTACGGACAGGGGTTCGTATGGGGCCAACGTCCTGACTTTC. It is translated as CASSTDRGSYGANVLTF.

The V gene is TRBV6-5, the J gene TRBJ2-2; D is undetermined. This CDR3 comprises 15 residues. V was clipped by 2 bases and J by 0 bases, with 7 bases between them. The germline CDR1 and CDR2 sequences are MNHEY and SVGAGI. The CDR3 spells CASSYGLANTGELFF. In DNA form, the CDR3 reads TGTGCCAGCAGTTACGGGCTAGCGAACACCGGGGAGCTGTTTTTT.

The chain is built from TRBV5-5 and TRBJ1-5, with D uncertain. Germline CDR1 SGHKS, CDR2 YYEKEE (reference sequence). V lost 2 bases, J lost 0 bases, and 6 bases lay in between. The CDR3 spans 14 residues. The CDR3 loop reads CASSFLNSNQPQHF. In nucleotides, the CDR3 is TGTGCCAGCAGCTTCCTGAATAGCAATCAGCCCCAGCATTTT.

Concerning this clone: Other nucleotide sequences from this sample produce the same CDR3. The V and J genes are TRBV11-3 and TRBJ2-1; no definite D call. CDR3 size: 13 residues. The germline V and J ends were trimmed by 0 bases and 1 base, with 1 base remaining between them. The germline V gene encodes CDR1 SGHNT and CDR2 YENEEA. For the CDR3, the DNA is TGTGCCAGCAGCTTAGATTCCTACAATGAGCAGTTCTTC. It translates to CASSLDSYNEQFF.

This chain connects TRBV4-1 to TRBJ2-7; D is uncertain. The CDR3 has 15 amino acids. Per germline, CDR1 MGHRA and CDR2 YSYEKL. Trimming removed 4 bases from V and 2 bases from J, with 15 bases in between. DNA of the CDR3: TGCGCCAGCAGCCTACGTTGGGCGCCGACCTACGAGCAGTACTTC. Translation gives CASSLRWAPTYEQYF.

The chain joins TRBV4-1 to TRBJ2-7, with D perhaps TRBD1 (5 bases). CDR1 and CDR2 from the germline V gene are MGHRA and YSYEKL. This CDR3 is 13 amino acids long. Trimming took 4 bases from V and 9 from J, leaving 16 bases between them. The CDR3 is CASSREEGHPQYF. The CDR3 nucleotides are TGCGCCAGCAGCCGTGAAGAAGGACACCCGCAGTACTTC.

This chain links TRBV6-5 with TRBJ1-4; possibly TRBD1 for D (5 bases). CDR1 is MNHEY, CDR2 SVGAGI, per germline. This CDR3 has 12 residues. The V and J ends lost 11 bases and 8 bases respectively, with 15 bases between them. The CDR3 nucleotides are TGTGCCTCGGGCCAGGGAAGAGAAAAACTGTTTTTT. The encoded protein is CASGQGREKLFF.

The CDR3 loop reads CASSQGGTGANVLTF. CDR3 nucleotides: TGCGCCAGCAGCCAAGGAGGGACTGGGGCCAACGTCCTGACTTTC. The rearrangement joins TRBV4-1 to TRBJ2-6; a weak D match, TRBD2 (5 bases). CDR3 length: 15 residues. Trimming removed 1 base at V and 2 bases at J, with 6 bases between. Germline V lookup: CDR1 MGHRA, CDR2 YSYEKL.

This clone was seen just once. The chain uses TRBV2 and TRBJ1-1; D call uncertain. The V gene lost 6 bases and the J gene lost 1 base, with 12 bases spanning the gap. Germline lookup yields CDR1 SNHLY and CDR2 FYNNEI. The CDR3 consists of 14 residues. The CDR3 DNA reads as TGTGCCAGCAGCCTCAGGCTAAGGAACACTGAAGCTTTCTTT. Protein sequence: CASSLRLRNTEAFF.

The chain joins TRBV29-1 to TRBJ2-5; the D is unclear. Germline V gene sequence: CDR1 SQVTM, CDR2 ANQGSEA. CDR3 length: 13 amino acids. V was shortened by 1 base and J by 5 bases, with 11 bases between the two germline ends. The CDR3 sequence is CSVEVEEGETQYF. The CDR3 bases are TGCAGCGTTGAAGTGGAAGAAGGGGAGACCCAGTACTTC.

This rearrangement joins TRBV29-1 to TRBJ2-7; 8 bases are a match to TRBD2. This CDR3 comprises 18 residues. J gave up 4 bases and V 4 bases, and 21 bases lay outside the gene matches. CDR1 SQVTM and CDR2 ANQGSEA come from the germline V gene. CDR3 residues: CSVVRGVGFPTDRYEQYF. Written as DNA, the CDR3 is TGCAGCGTTGTGCGGGGGGTAGGGTTCCCCACCGACAGATACGAGCAGTACTTC.

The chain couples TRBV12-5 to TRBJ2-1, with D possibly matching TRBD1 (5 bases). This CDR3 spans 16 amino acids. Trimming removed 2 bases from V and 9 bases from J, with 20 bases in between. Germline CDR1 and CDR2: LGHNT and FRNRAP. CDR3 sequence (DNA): TGTGCTAGTGGTTTGCGGCAGGGTTTTTTTTATATTGAGCAGTTCTTC. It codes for CASGLRQGFFYIEQFF.

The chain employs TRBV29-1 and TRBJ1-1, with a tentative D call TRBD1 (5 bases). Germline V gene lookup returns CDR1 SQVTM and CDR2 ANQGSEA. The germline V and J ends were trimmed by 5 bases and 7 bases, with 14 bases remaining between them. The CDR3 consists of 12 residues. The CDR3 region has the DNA TGCAGCGTTCGGTGGGGGGGAAGTGAAGCTTTCTTT. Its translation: CSVRWGGSEAFF. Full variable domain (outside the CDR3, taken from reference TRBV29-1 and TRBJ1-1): SAVISQKPSRDICQRGTSLTIQCQVDSQVTMMFWYRQQPGQSLTLIATANQGSEATYESGFVIDKFPISRPNLTFSTLTVSNMSPEDSSIYLCSVRWGGSEAFFGQGTRLTVV.

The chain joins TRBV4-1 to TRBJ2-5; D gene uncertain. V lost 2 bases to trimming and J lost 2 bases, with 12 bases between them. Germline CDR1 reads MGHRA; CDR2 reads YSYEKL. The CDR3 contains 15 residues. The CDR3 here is CASSQLGWGQETQYF. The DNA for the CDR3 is TGCGCCAGCAGCCAATTAGGATGGGGTCAAGAGACCCAGTACTTC.

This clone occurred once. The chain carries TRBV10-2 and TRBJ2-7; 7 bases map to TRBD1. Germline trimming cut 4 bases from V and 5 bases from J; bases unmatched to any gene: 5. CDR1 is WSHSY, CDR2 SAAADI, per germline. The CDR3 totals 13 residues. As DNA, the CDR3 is TGCGCCAGCAGTGTGACAGGGACCAACGAGCAGTACTTC. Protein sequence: CASSVTGTNEQYF.

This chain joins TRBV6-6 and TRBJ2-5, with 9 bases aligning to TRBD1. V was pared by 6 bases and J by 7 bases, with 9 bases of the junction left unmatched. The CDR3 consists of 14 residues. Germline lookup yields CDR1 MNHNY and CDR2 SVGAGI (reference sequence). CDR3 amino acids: CASRRRDREGTQYF. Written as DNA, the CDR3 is TGTGCCAGCAGACGCCGGGACAGGGAGGGGACCCAGTACTTC.